This paragraph reports one T cell receptor (beta chain). This clonotype was detected many times. This clone's antigen is unknown. No much larger clonotype is one base removed from it; base qualities were not supplied. This specimen belongs to a study of neurological immune-mediated disorders (dated by TCRdb to between 2018 and 2021). Some background on the complete study: Peripheral blood TCR-beta repertoires from patients with HTLV-I-associated myelopathy (HAM/TSP), patients with multiple sclerosis, and healthy controls were compared in the study using UMI-based sequencing. The approximately 100 TCR-beta libraries included longitudinal samples, technical triplicates and paired sorted CD4+ and CD8+ T-cell subsets alongside PBMC samples. The cohort was made up of about 66 subjects, consisting of around 14 HAM/TSP patients, some 35 multiple sclerosis patients and around 20 healthy controls. What the authors observed across the whole study: The highest TCR clonal expansion was observed in HAM/TSP patients, whereas the lowest was observed in MS patients, even when compared with healthy controls. No identical CDR3 amino acid sequences were shared among expanded clones across subjects, suggesting private TCR-beta repertoires in all groups.

cDNA was synthesized by template-switch 5'RACE using a primer with a 10-nucleotide random unique molecular identifier that tagged each TCR transcript. Each sequencing run produced over 190 million TCR-beta sequences covering 15-18 subjects. The RNeasy kit was used to extract total RNA. Using the KAPA Real-time Library Amplification kit, TCR-beta VDJ regions were amplified with primers for the TCR constant region and the 5'RACE anchor. A first PCR added sample indexes and Illumina adaptors, and a second PCR then raised library yield. After purification with Ampure beads, the TCR product of roughly 650 bp was size-selected on a 2% E-gel SizeSelection system. Before pooling, library quality was assessed on a Bioanalyzer, concentration was determined with Qubit, and library quantification was performed with the Kapa Library Quantification kit. An Illumina HiSeq 2500 sequenced the libraries paired-end 2 x 150 bp. To increase sequence diversity, about 23-30% phiX was spiked into each library pool. Per the authors' processing: Quality-filtered reads were processed with the UMI-based MiGEC pipeline, and over 85% of raw TCR sequences were removed by the MiGEC pipeline during error correction. VDJ genes were aligned to IMGT germline references, and clonotypes were defined by unique CDR3 amino acid sequence plus V-J genes. Clonal expansion, Shannon diversity and CDR3 relatedness were evaluated with VDJtools (CalcPairwiseDistances, ClusterSamples), while phylogenetic trees were built in CLCbio workbench. A clone was classed as expanded if it had 8 or more unique UMIs, a cutoff based on coefficient-of-variation modelling across technical triplicates. TCRdb redid the processing of the public reads, applying fastp at Q25 and MiXCR, and retained in-frame beta chains. Identical CDR3 proteins give one entry, which carries the most common genes and DNA. The V and J calls were not made by the authors but by TCRdb's processing. Within this sample are about 76,000 distinct CDR3 sequences, with 17% of them counted one time only. The top ten hold roughly 14% of the sample.

Trimming at the junction amounts to 5 bases on V and 5 bases on J, and the germline ends lie 14 bases apart. The germline V gene encodes CDR1 DFQATT and CDR2 SNEGSKA (reference sequence). Its CDR3 holds 13 amino acids, cysteine through phenylalanine. The read is trimmed to its CDR3 DNA, 39 bases read in frame from base 1. The healthy controls were volunteers from blood banks in Maryland, USA. Libraries from unsorted PBMCs were made from 2 million PBMCs kept in RNAlater at -80 degrees C until RNA extraction. Peripheral blood was subjected to Ficoll-Hypaque density gradient centrifugation to isolate PBMCs, which were then cryopreserved in liquid nitrogen.

The TCR was taken from a middle-aged woman in good health. Sequencing used PBMCs. The rearrangement joined TRBV20-1 to TRBJ2-3; the D gene lacks a confident call. The CDR3 in this case is CSACPLGIDTQYF. The sequenced DNA is TGCAGTGCTTGCCCTTTGGGCATAGATACGCAGTATTTT.